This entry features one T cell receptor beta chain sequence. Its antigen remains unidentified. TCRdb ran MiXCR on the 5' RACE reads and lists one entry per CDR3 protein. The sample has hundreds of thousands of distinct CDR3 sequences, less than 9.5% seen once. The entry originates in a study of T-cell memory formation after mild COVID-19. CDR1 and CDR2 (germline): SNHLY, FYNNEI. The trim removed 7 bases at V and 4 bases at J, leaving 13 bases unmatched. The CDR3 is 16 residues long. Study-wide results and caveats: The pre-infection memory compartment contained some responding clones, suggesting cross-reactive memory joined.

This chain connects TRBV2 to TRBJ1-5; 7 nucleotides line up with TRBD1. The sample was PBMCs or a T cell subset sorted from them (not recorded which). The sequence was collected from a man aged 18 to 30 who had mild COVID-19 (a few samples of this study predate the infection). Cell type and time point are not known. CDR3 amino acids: CASIPFGGQINQPQHF. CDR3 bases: TGTGCCAGCATCCCTTTTGGGGGACAGATAAATCAGCCCCAGCATTTT.